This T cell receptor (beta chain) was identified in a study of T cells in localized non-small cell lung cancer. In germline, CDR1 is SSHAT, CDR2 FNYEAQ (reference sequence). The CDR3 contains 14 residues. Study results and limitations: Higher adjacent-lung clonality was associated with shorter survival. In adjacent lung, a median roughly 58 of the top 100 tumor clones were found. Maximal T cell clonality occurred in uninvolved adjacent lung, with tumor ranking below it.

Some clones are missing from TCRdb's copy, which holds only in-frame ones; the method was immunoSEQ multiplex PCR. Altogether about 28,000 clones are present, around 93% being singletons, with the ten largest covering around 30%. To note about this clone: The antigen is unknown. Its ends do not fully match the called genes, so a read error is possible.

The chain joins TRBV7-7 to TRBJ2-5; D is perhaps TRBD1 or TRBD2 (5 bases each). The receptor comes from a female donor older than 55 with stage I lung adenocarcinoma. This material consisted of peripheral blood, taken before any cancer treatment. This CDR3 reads CASTPGTSQETQYF. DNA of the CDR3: TGTGCTAGCACCCCCGGGACCTCACAAGAGACCCAGTACTTC.